This TCR beta chain is drawn from a study of PD-1 blockade in classical Hodgkin lymphoma. TCRdb's copy holds only in-frame clones and misses some; the assay was immunoSEQ multiplex PCR. The sample records 110,000 or so clones, nearly 90% being singletons. Notes on this clone: Its antigen is unidentified.

All the patients suffered relapse after autologous stem cell transplantation, and brentuximab vedotin exposure differed. Study-level points and caveats: Complete responders' diversity at baseline resembled that of newly diagnosed patients.

CDR3 length: 15 amino acids. Trimming left V 2 bases short and J 1 base short, with 11 bases between. Germline assignment: CDR1 SNHLY and CDR2 FYNNEI. This sequence joins TRBV2 and TRBJ1-2; the D is unclear. The TCR comes from a human donor with classical Hodgkin lymphoma. Sample: peripheral blood mononuclear cells (PBMCs), taken before the second cycle of nivolumab. The CDR3 DNA reads as TGTGCCAGCAGTGAACGCCCGGGGATTAACTATGGCTACACCTTC. This sequence encodes CASSERPGINYGYTF. Full variable domain (remainder filled in from reference TRBV2 and TRBJ1-2): EPEVTQTPSHQVTQMGQEVILRCVPISNHLYFYWYRQILGQKVEFLVSFYNNEISEKSEIFDDQFSVERPDGSNFTLKIRSTKLEDSAMYFCASSERPGINYGYTFGSGTRLTVV.